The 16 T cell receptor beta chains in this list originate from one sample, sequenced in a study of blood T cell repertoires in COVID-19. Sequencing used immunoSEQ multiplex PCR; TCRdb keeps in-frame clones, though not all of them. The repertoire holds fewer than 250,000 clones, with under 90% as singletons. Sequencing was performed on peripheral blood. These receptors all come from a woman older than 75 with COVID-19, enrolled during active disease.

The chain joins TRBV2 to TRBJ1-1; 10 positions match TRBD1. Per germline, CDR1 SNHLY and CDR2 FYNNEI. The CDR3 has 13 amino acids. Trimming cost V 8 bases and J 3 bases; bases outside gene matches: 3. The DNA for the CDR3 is TGTGCCAGCGGTGGACAGGGGGACACTGAAGCTTTCTTT. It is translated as CASGGQGDTEAFF. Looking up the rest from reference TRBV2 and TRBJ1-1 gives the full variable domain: EPEVTQTPSHQVTQMGQEVILRCVPISNHLYFYWYRQILGQKVEFLVSFYNNEISEKSEIFDDQFSVERPDGSNFTLKIRSTKLEDSAMYFCASGGQGDTEAFFGQGTRLTVV.

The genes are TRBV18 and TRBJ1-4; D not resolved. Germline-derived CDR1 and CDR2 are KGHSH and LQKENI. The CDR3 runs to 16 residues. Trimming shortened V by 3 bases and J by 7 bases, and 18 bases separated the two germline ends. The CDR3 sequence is CASSPISGDGVEKLFF. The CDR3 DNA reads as TGTGCCAGCTCACCGATCTCCGGGGATGGAGTTGAAAAACTGTTTTTT.

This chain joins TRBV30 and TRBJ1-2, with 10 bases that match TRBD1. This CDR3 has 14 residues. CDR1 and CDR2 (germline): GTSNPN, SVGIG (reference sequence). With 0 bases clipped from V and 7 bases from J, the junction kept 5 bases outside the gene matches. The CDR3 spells CAWSVQTGGSGYTF. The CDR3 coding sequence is TGTGCCTGGAGTGTACAGACAGGGGGCTCTGGCTACACCTTC.

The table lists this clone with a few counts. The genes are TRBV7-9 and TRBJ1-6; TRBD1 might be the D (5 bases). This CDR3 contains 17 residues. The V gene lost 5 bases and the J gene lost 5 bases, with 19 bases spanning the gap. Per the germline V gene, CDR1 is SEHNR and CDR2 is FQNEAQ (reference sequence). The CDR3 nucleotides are TGTGCCAGCAGCCGAACCGGGGGGACCGACGATAATTCACCCCTCCACTTT. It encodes CASSRTGGTDDNSPLHF.

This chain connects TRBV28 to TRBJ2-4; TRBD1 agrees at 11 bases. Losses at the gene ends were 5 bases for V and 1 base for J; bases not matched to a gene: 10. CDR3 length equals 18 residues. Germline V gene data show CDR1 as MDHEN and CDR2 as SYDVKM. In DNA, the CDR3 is TGTGCCAGCAGTCCTGTTCGTCGGGACAGGGGGGCCAAAAACATTCAGTACTTC. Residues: CASSPVRRDRGAKNIQYF.

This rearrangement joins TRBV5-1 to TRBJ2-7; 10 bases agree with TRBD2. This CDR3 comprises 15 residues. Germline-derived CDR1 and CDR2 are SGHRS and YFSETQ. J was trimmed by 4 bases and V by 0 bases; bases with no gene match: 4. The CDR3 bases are TGCGCCAGCAGCTTGGATACTAGCGGGGAGTACGAGCAGTACGTC. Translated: CASSLDTSGEYEQYV.

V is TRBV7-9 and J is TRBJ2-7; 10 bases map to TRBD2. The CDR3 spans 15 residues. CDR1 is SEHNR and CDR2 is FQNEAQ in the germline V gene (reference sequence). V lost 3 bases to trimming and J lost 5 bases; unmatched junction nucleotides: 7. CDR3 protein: CASSFIASGGNEQYF. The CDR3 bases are TGTGCCAGCAGCTTTATCGCTAGCGGGGGCAACGAGCAGTACTTC.

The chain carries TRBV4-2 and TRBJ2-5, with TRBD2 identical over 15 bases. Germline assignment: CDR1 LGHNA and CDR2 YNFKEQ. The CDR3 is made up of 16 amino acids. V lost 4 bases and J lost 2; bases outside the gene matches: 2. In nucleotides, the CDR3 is TGTGCCAGCAGCCCGGGACTAGCGGGGGGTCAAGAGACCCAGTACTTC. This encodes CASSPGLAGGQETQYF.

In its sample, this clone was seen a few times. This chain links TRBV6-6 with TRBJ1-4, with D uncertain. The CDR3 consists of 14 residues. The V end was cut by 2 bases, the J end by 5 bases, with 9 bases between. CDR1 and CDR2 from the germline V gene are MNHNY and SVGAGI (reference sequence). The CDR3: CASSYNLRNEKLFF. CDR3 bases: TGTGCCAGCAGTTACAACCTACGGAATGAAAAACTGTTTTTT.

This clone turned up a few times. CDR3 sequence: CASSRADVNYGYTF. CDR3 nucleotide sequence: TGTGCCAGCTCACGCGCGGATGTTAACTATGGCTACACCTTC. V gene TRBV18 combines with J gene TRBJ1-2; no clear D. Trimming took off 4 bases at V and 1 base at J, with 10 bases between the two ends. The CDR3 loop spans 14 amino acids. Germline CDR1 reads KGHSH; CDR2 reads LQKENI.

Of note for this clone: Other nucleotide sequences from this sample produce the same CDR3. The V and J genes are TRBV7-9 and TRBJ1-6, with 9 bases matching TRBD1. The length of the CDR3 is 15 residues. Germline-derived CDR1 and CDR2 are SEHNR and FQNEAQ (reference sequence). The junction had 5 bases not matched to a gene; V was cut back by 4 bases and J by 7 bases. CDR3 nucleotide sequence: TGTGCCAGCAGCTGGGACAGGGACGGAAATTCACCCCTCCACTTT. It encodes CASSWDRDGNSPLHF.

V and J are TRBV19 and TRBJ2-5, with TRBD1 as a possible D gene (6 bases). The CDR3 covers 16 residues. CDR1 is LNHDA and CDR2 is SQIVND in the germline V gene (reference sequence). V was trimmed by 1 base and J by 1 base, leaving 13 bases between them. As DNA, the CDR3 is TGTGCCAGTAGTATAGGAGGGGCAGGGGTCCAAGAGACCCAGTACTTC. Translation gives CASSIGGAGVQETQYF.

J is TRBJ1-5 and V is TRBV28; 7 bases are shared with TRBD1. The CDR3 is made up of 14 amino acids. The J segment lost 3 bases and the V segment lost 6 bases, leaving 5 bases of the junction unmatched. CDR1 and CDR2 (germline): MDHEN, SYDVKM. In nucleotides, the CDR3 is TGTGCCAGCAGCCCCGGGACAGTCAATCAGCCCCAGCATTTT. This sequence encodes CASSPGTVNQPQHF.

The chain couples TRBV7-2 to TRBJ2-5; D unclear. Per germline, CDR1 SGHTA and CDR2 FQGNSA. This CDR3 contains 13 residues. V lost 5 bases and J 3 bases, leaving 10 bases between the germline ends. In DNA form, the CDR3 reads TGTGCCAGCAGCGCGGAGAGGAAAGAGACCCAGTACTTC. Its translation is CASSAERKETQYF.

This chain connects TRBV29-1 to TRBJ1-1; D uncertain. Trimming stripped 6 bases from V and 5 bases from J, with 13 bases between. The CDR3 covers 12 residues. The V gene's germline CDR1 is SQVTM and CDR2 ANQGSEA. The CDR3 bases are TGCAGCGTGGTAGAGACGGGAACTGAAGCTTTCTTT. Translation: CSVVETGTEAFF.

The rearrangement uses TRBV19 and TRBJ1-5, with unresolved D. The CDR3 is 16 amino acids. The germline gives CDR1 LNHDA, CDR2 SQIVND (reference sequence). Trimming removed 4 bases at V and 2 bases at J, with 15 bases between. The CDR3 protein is CASSRVAGGGNQPQHF. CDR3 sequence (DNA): TGTGCCAGTAGTAGGGTGGCAGGAGGTGGCAATCAGCCCCAGCATTTT.